This TCR beta chain is drawn from a study of OX40 agonist ivuxolimab in advanced cancers. Study details: The treatment was a fully human IgG2 OX40 agonist, ivuxolimab. Study-wide findings and caveats: Certain nonresponders likewise exhibited a low normalized T-cell clonal expansion. CD4+ T cells averaged fewer expanded clones than CD8+ T cells.

Of note for this clone: Its antigen is currently unknown.

Libraries were prepared by immunoSEQ multiplex PCR; TCRdb keeps only in-frame clonotypes and omits some of them. The top ten clones hold roughly 9.8% of a sample with 34,000 or so clones, less than 80% of them seen once. At cycle 4 day 1, cycle 7 day 1, and baseline, blood was sampled. J was trimmed by 0 bases and V by 4 bases; bases with no gene match: 12. The CDR3 is made up of 19 amino acids. The germline V gene has CDR1 SGHTS and CDR2 YDEGEE. This receptor was taken from an adult with an advanced solid tumor such as melanoma, head and neck, liver or kidney cancer. The chain uses TRBV5-8 and TRBJ2-6; 8 bases agree with TRBD1. The specimen was CD4+ or CD8+ T cells sorted from blood, collected in a trial of the OX40 agonist ivuxolimab. CDR3 nucleotides: TGTGCCAGCAGCCCAGTGGGGACAGGAGCCCTCTCTGGGGCCAACGTCCTGACTTTC. Translating gives CASSPVGTGALSGANVLTF.